The next 15 T cell receptor beta chains were all read from a single sample in a study of graft-versus-host responses after intestinal transplantation. Investigators treated the graft tissue so that it released intraepithelial and lamina propria lymphocytes. Only in-frame clones appear in the TCRdb table, and some are missing; sequencing was by immunoSEQ multiplex PCR. Seen here are about 37,000 clones, 87% observed once, and the top ten hold about a sixth. Sequencing was performed on ileum tissue, taken roughly 200 days after intestinal transplant. The receptors derive from a human patient who received an intestinal transplant, so some T cells may come from the graft donor.

The chain employs TRBV27 and TRBJ1-5; D uncertain. Looked up from germline, CDR1 is MNHEY and CDR2 is SMNVEV (reference sequence). The CDR3 contains 17 residues. Trimming cost V 2 bases and J 3 bases, with 17 bases left between them. CDR3: CASSLNGVVRVNQPQHF. CDR3 DNA sequence: TGTGCCAGCAGTTTAAATGGGGTCGTTAGGGTCAATCAGCCCCAGCATTTT.

The rearrangement links TRBV5-1 to TRBJ1-5, with a tentative D call TRBD1 (5 bases). Germline CDR1 reads SGHRS; CDR2 reads YFSETQ. The length of the CDR3 is 15 residues. Trimming left V 0 bases short and J 2 bases short, with 9 bases between. The CDR3: CASSLGDLGNQPQHF. In DNA, the CDR3 is TGCGCCAGCAGCTTGGGGGACCTTGGCAATCAGCCCCAGCATTTT.

The chain has TRBV13 and TRBJ1-1, with TRBD1 as a possible D gene (5 bases). Germline V gives CDR1 PRHDT, CDR2 FYEKMQ (reference sequence). The CDR3 has 14 residues. V lost 5 bases, J lost 4 bases, and 14 bases lay in between. The DNA for the CDR3 is TGTGCCAGCAGCCAGCTTGTTGGGGGCACTGAAGCTTTCTTT. This translates into CASSQLVGGTEAFF. Using reference TRBV13 and TRBJ1-1 for the parts outside the CDR3, the full variable domain is AAGVIQSPRHLIKEKRETATLKCYPIPRHDTVYWYQQGPGQDPQFLISFYEKMQSDKGSIPDRFSAQQFSDYHSELNMSSLELGDSALYFCASSQLVGGTEAFFGQGTRLTVV.

The chain uses TRBV28 and TRBJ2-1; possibly TRBD2 for D (6 bases). Looked up from germline, CDR1 is MDHEN and CDR2 is SYDVKM. Trimming removed 6 bases at V and 3 bases at J, with 15 bases between. This CDR3 has 15 residues. DNA for the CDR3: TGTGCCAGCAGCCCCTCGCGGGGTGTCTACAATGAGCAGTTCTTC. As protein: CASSPSRGVYNEQFF.

Here the CDR3 reads CASSPRTSGDPFLIHEQFF. The CDR3 DNA sequence: TGCGCCAGCAGCCCCCGGACTAGCGGGGACCCCTTTCTTATCCATGAGCAGTTCTTC. The rearrangement uses TRBV5-1 and TRBJ2-1; 12 bases are a match to TRBD2. From germline, CDR1 is SGHRS and CDR2 YFSETQ. The CDR3 runs to 19 residues. V was pared by 4 bases and J by 8 bases, with 19 bases of the junction left unmatched. Complete variable domain (other parts from reference TRBV5-1 and TRBJ2-1): KAGVTQTPRYLIKTRGQQVTLSCSPISGHRSVSWYQQTPGQGLQFLFEYFSETQRNKGNFPGRFSGRQFSNSRSEMNVSTLELGDSALYLCASSPRTSGDPFLIHEQFFGPGTRLTVL.

The rearrangement links TRBV28 to TRBJ1-5; 7 nucleotides agree with TRBD1. Germline-derived CDR1 and CDR2 are MDHEN and SYDVKM. Unmatched junction bases numbered 15, after V lost 6 bases and J lost 7 bases. There are 16 residues in the CDR3. The DNA for the CDR3 is TGTGCCAGCAGACCCGGGGAGGGGGCGCGAGAACAGCCCCAGCATTTT. Protein sequence: CASRPGEGAREQPQHF.

The rearrangement links TRBV30 to TRBJ1-6; D is uncertain. The CDR3 has 15 amino acids. The germline CDR1 and CDR2 sequences are GTSNPN and SVGIG (reference sequence). Trimming stripped 2 bases from V and 0 bases from J, with 8 bases between. The DNA for the CDR3 is TGTGCCTGGAGTCACTGGAGCTCCTATAATTCACCCCTCCACTTT. Translating gives CAWSHWSSYNSPLHF. The full variable domain, completed using reference TRBV30 and TRBJ1-6, is SQTIHQWPATLVQPVGSPLSLECTVEGTSNPNLYWYRQAAGRGLQLLFYSVGIGQISSEVPQNLSASRPQDRQFILSSKKLLLSDSGFYLCAWSHWSSYNSPLHFGNGTRLTVT.

The chain links TRBV28 to TRBJ2-2; D is uncertain. V lost 5 bases and J lost 8, with 18 bases in between. CDR1 MDHEN and CDR2 SYDVKM come from the germline V gene. This CDR3 is 15 amino acids long. The CDR3: CASSPIPRARGELFF. CDR3 coding DNA: TGTGCCAGCAGTCCGATCCCTAGGGCAAGGGGGGAGCTGTTTTTT.

This clone was picked up one time. The chain links TRBV15 to TRBJ1-4; D is possibly TRBD1 (5 bases). CDR1 is LNHNV, CDR2 YYDKDF, per germline (reference sequence). CDR3 length: 16 residues. Trimming removed 3 bases from V and 0 bases from J, with 11 bases in between. In nucleotides, the CDR3 is TGTGCCACCAGCAGTCTCACAGGAGCAACTAATGAAAAACTGTTTTTT. It yields the protein CATSSLTGATNEKLFF.

The chain combines TRBV2 with TRBJ2-1; TRBD2 aligns across 9 bases. Losses at the gene ends were 7 bases for V and 2 bases for J; bases not matched to a gene: 6. The germline V gene encodes CDR1 SNHLY and CDR2 FYNNEI. This CDR3 contains 15 residues. CDR3 in amino acids: CASNTGTSPYNEQFF. The CDR3 coding sequence is TGTGCCAGCAATACCGGGACTAGCCCCTACAATGAGCAGTTCTTC.

With regard to this clone: Other DNA sequences in this sample translate to the same CDR3. This CDR3 is CASSLAGGRYEQYF. The CDR3 DNA follows: TGTGCCAGCAGCTTGGCAGGGGGTAGGTACGAGCAGTACTTC. The chain couples TRBV7-2 to TRBJ2-7, with 7 nucleotides matching TRBD1. CDR1 is SGHTA and CDR2 is FQGNSA in the germline V gene. Unmatched junction bases numbered 6, after V lost 3 bases and J lost 4 bases. The CDR3 length is 14 residues.

In this sample, this clone turned up once. The V call is TRBV7-9, the J call TRBJ2-1; D possibly corresponds to TRBD1 (6 bases). CDR3 length: 15 residues. CDR1 is SEHNR, CDR2 FQNEAQ, per germline (reference sequence). The V and J ends lost 7 bases and 0 bases respectively, with 13 bases between them. The CDR3 DNA sequence: TGTGCCAGCAACGAGGACAGACGCTCCTACAATGAGCAGTTCTTC. Amino acid sequence: CASNEDRRSYNEQFF. The whole variable domain, filled in from reference TRBV7-9 and TRBJ2-1, reads DTGVSQNPRHKITKRGQNVTFRCDPISEHNRLYWYRQTLGQGPEFLTYFQNEAQLEKSRLLSDRFSAERPKGSFSTLEIQRTEQGDSAMYLCASNEDRRSYNEQFFGPGTRLTVL.

The chain links TRBV28 to TRBJ1-2; 7 nucleotides line up with TRBD1. V shed 4 bases, J shed 4 bases, and the junction held 9 bases outside the gene matches. The CDR3 has 15 amino acids. Germline loops: CDR1 MDHEN, CDR2 SYDVKM. The chain's CDR3 is CASSSQGEGSYGYTF. The DNA for the CDR3 is TGTGCCAGCAGTTCCCAGGGGGAGGGAAGCTATGGCTACACCTTC.

This clone was picked up one time. The chain has TRBV9 and TRBJ2-2; the D gene is possibly TRBD1 (6 bases). Germline loops: CDR1 SGDLS, CDR2 YYNGEE. The CDR3 runs to 14 residues. Trimming took off 4 bases at V and 3 bases at J, with 10 bases between the two ends. DNA for the CDR3: TGTGCCAGCAGCTCAGGGGCTTACACCGGGGAGCTGTTTTTT. As protein: CASSSGAYTGELFF. Filled out from reference TRBV9 and TRBJ2-2, the complete variable domain reads DSGVTQTPKHLITATGQRVTLRCSPRSGDLSVYWYQQSLDQGLQFLIQYYNGEERAKGNILERFSAQQFPDLHSELNLSSLELGDSALYFCASSSGAYTGELFFGEGSRLTVL.

V and J are TRBV27 and TRBJ2-2; D unclear. This CDR3 contains 13 residues. Germline values: CDR1 MNHEY, CDR2 SMNVEV (reference sequence). With 5 bases removed from V and 3 bases from J, the gap between germline ends came to 7 bases. CDR3 sequence: CASSGTDTGELFF. CDR3 sequence (DNA): TGTGCCAGCAGTGGAACGGACACCGGGGAGCTGTTTTTT.